This TCR beta chain was observed in a study of blood T cell repertoires in COVID-19. Original data processing: Reference gene primer amplification yielded estimated nucleated cell counts. The repertoire was sequenced with immunoSEQ multiplex PCR; TCRdb's copy has only in-frame clones and lacks some. D and trimming were read from the DNA, whereas the V and J calls and clone size are those reported in that table. The sample lists roughly 250,000 clones; approximately 83% were seen once. Germline V CDR1 and CDR2: SGHTA, FQGTGA. CDR3 length equals 14 residues. The V and J ends lost 2 bases and 1 base respectively, with 6 bases between them. Donors were grouped by their self-reported clinical history.

The clonotype originates from a woman aged 25-40 years who had recovered from COVID-19. The rearrangement links TRBV7-3 to TRBJ1-3, with TRBD1 as a possible D gene (5 bases). Sequenced material: PBMCs or T cells enriched from blood (not recorded which). The CDR3 protein is CASSLPGSGNTIYF. CDR3 sequence (DNA): TGTGCCAGCAGCTTACCAGGGTCTGGAAACACCATATATTTT. Filled out from reference TRBV7-3 and TRBJ1-3, the complete variable domain reads GAGVSQTPSNKVTEKGKYVELRCDPISGHTALYWYRQSLGQGPEFLIYFQGTGAADDSGLPNDRFFAVRPEGSVSTLKIQRTERGDSAVYLCASSLPGSGNTIYFGEGSWLTVV.